This TCR beta chain derives from a study of blood T cell repertoires in COVID-19. Study context: The United States, Italy and Spain were the sources of the acute and convalescent COVID-19 samples. PBMCs, B-cell-depleted T cells, or T cells provided the cDNA or gDNA that made up the material.

In the original processing: Estimation of nucleated cell counts relied on the amplification of reference gene primers. Some clones are missing from TCRdb's copy, which holds only in-frame ones; the method was immunoSEQ multiplex PCR. That table gives V, J and clone size, and the DNA gave D and trimming. The profile shows 100,000 to 150,000 clones, 70% to 90% of them singletons. This receptor was identified in a woman over 75 with acute or convalescent COVID-19. Sequenced input: peripheral blood.

CDR3 region: CASSFRQANQPQHF. CDR3 in DNA: TGTGCCAGCAGCTTCCGACAGGCCAATCAGCCCCAGCATTTT. V gene TRBV13 combines with J gene TRBJ1-5; D may be TRBD1 (6 bases). The V end was cut by 3 bases, the J end by 3 bases, with 9 bases between. CDR1 PRHDT and CDR2 FYEKMQ come from the germline V gene (reference sequence). The CDR3 length is 14 residues. Full variable domain (missing parts from reference TRBV13 and TRBJ1-5): AAGVIQSPRHLIKEKRETATLKCYPIPRHDTVYWYQQGPGQDPQFLISFYEKMQSDKGSIPDRFSAQQFSDYHSELNMSSLELGDSALYFCASSFRQANQPQHFGDGTRLSIL.